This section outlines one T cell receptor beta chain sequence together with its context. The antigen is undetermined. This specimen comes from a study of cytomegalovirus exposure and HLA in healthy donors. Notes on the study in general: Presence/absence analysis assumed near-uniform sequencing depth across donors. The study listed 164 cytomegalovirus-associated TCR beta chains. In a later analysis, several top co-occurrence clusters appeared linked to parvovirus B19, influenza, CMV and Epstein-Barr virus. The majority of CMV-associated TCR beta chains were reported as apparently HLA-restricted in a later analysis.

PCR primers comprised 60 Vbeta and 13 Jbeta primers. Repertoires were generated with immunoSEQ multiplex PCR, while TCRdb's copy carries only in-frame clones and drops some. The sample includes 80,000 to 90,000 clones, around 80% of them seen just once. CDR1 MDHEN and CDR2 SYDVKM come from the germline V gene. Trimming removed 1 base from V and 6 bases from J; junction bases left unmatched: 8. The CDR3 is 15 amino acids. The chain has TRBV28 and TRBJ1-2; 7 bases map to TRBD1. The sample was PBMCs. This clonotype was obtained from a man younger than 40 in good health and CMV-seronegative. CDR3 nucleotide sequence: TGTGCCAGCAGTTTATCAGGGGGTTTAGAAGATGGCTACACCTTC. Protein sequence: CASSLSGGLEDGYTF.